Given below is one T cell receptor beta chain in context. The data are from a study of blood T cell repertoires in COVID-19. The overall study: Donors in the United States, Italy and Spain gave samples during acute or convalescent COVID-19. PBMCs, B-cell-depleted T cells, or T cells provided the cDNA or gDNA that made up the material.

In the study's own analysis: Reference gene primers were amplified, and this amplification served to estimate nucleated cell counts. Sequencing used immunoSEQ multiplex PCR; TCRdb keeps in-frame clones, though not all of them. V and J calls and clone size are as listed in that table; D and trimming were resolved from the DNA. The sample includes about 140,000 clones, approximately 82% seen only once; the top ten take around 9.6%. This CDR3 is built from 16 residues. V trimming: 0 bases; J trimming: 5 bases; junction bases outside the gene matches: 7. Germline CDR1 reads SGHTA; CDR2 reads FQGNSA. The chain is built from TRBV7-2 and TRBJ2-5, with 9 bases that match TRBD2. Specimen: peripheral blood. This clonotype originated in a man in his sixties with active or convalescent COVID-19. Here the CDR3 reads CASSLARAGGLETQYF. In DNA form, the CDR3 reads TGTGCCAGCAGCTTAGCCCGCGCGGGGGGGTTGGAGACCCAGTACTTC.